This is a list of T cell receptor beta chains from one sample in a study of monozygotic twins with cystic fibrosis. This table comes from immunoSEQ multiplex PCR, and its TCRdb copy is limited to in-frame clones, with some not included. The sample includes approximately 21,000 clones, 80% to 90% seen only once; the top ten take approximately 1.3%. The sequencing input was blood. The source is a woman aged 25 to 39 with cystic fibrosis. CDR3s include the opening cysteine and the closing phenylalanine or tryptophan. The D gene is left open where the match is weak. Rows may omit the clone size; those that give it use once, few, many or a size class.

J | size | D | V | DNA | CDR3
TRBJ2-3 | NA | TRBD2 | TRBV7-9 | TGTGCCAGCAGTCGGAGATCTAGCGGGCTCACAGATACGCAGTATTTT | CASSRRSSGLTDTQYF
TRBJ1-1 | NA | NA | TRBV4-3 | TGCGCCAGCAGCCAAAAGTTACAGGCGACTGAAGCTTTCTTT | CASSQKLQATEAFF
TRBJ1-4 | NA | TRBD1 | TRBV18 | TGTGCCAGCTCCCTGACAGGGTTAAATGAAAAACTGTTTTTT | CASSLTGLNEKLFF
TRBJ2-3 | NA | NA | TRBV7-2 | TGTGCCAGCAGCCGAGAGCCACTGGGGCCCCCAGATACGCAGTATTTT | CASSREPLGPPDTQYF
TRBJ2-7 | NA | TRBD1 | TRBV14 | TGTGCCAGCAGCCAAGATTGGGACAGGAGATACGAGCAGTACTTC | CASSQDWDRRYEQYF
TRBJ2-5 | NA | NA | TRBV7-9 | TGTGCCAGCAGCTCCAGACAAATCCCGAGGGAGACCCAGTACTTC | CASSSRQIPRETQYF
TRBJ2-2 | NA | NA | TRBV27 | TGTGCCAGCAGTCCCTCGAGGGGGGGTGGTATCAGGGAGCTGTTTTTT | CASSPSRGGGIRELFF
TRBJ1-2 | NA | NA | TRBV4-1 | TGCGCCAGCAGCCCTCTGGGCAGGCTCTATGGCTACACCTTC | CASSPLGRLYGYTF
TRBJ2-2 | NA | NA | TRBV5-6 | TGTGCCAGCAGCCAACCAGACAGGAACACCGGGGAGCTGTTTTTT | CASSQPDRNTGELFF
TRBJ1-6 | NA | NA | TRBV4-3 | TGCGCCAGCAGCCAAGGACGGGGGCCTTTACAGAACACCTATAATTCACCCCTCCACTTT | CASSQGRGPLQNTYNSPLHF
TRBJ1-1 | NA | NA | TRBV7-9 | TGTGCCAGCAGCTTAGAATTGGCAATGAACACTGAAGCTTTCTTT | CASSLELAMNTEAFF
TRBJ2-5 | NA | NA | TRBV7-9 | TGTGCCAGCAGCTCCACCCTTGCCCAGGGGGGAGAGACCCAGTACTTC | CASSSTLAQGGETQYF
TRBJ2-4 | NA | NA | TRBV19 | TGTGCCAGTAGTCCGGGACCCGGGGGCATTCAGTACTTC | CASSPGPGGIQYF
TRBJ2-5 | NA | TRBD2 | TRBV7-7 | TGTGCTAGCAGGCCTGCCAGCGGGGGCCAAGAGACCCAGTACTTC | CASRPASGGQETQYF
TRBJ1-2 | once | NA | TRBV13 | TGTGCCAGCAAACAGGGACTCTATGGCTACACCTTC | CASKQGLYGYTF
TRBJ1-5 | NA | NA | TRBV1 | TGCACCAGCAGCCAAGATCTGACGATGAGCAATCAGCCCCAGCATTTT | CTSSQDLTMSNQPQHF
TRBJ2-5 | NA | NA | TRBV10-3 | TGTGCCATCCAAGGGGCCGAAGAGACCCAGTACTTC | CAIQGAEETQYF
TRBJ1-1 | NA | NA | TRBV30 | TGTGCCTGCCCCGGGGGAGGTCCCACTGAAGCTTTCTTT | CACPGGGPTEAFF
TRBJ2-5 | NA | NA | TRBV14 | TGTGCCAGCAGCCAAGACCACGGGGGGACCCAGTACTTC | CASSQDHGGTQYF
TRBJ2-3 | NA | NA | TRBV5-1 | TGCGCCAGCAGCTTGGACGGAAGCACAGATACGCAGTATTTT | CASSLDGSTDTQYF
TRBJ2-3 | NA | TRBD1 | TRBV11-3 | TGTGCCAGCAGCTTATTGGGACAGGGCGCAGATACGCAGTATTTT | CASSLLGQGADTQYF
TRBJ2-2 | NA | NA | TRBV5-1 | TGCGCCAGCAGCTCCGGAGGTTGGACCGGGGAGCTGTTTTTT | CASSSGGWTGELFF
TRBJ1-2 | NA | NA | TRBV9 | TGTGCCAGCAGCGTAGATGCCGGCGGGCGGTATGGCTACACCTTC | CASSVDAGGRYGYTF
TRBJ1-3 | NA | NA | TRBV11-2 | TGTGCCAGCAGCACGGGACCCCGGAACACCATATATTTT | CASSTGPRNTIYF
TRBJ1-1 | NA | NA | TRBV15 | TGTGCCACCAGCGGATACAGGAACACTGAAGCTTTCTTT | CATSGYRNTEAFF
TRBJ2-2 | NA | TRBD1 | TRBV18 | TGTGCCAGCTCACCGGGACAGGCCACGAACACCGGGGAGCTGTTTTTT | CASSPGQATNTGELFF
TRBJ2-7 | NA | NA | TRBV2 | TGTGCCAGCAGGTATCTCATCCGGGACGGAGAGCAGTACTTC | CASRYLIRDGEQYF
TRBJ1-3 | once | TRBD1 | TRBV4-3 | TGCGCCAGCAGCCAAGAAGGGATGGGACAGGGTGTAAACACCATATATTTT | CASSQEGMGQGVNTIYF
TRBJ2-3 | NA | TRBD2 | TRBV6-1 | TGTGCCAGCAGGGAAGCCGGGACTAGCTTTAGCGGTACGCAGTATTTT | CASREAGTSFSGTQYF
TRBJ2-7 | NA | TRBD2 | TRBV7-9 | TGTGCCAGCAGCTTAACCCGCGGGGGATTCTCCTACGAGCAGTACTTC | CASSLTRGGFSYEQYF
TRBJ1-2 | NA | NA | TRBV6-5 | TGTGCCAGCACTGCCTCCGGTGGCACCGGCTACACCTTC | CASTASGGTGYTF
TRBJ2-3 | NA | TRBD2 | TRBV9 | TGTGCCAGCAGCCCCAGACTAGCGGGGGGGGCAGATACGCAGTATTTT | CASSPRLAGGADTQYF
TRBJ2-1 | NA | TRBD2 | TRBV5-1 | TGCGCCAGCAGCTTGACGGCTAGCGGGGAAATTCCCTACAATGAGCAGTTCTTC | CASSLTASGEIPYNEQFF
TRBJ2-3 | NA | TRBD1 | TRBV5-6 | TGTGCCAGCAGCCGGGACAGCCCGGACGAAACAGATACGCAGTATTTT | CASSRDSPDETDTQYF
TRBJ2-1 | NA | NA | TRBV19 | TGTGCCAGTAGTACCCAGTCAACCCGGGGGAACAATGAGCAGTTCTTC | CASSTQSTRGNNEQFF
TRBJ1-6 | NA | NA | TRBV7-9 | TGTGCCAGCAGCTTAGCGGACTTCCCGAGCTCCTATAATTCACCCCTCCACTTT | CASSLADFPSSYNSPLHF
TRBJ1-1 | NA | NA | TRBV7-2 | TGTGCCAGCAGCAGGGCCCTGATGGGGAACACTGAAGCTTTCTTT | CASSRALMGNTEAFF
TRBJ2-5 | NA | NA | TRBV5-1 | TGCGCCAGCAGCTTGACACCTTTCGGGCCCAATAATGAGGCGCTGAAGACCCAGTACTTC | CASSLTPFGPNNEALKTQYF
TRBJ2-1 | NA | TRBD2 | TRBV5-1 | TGCGCCAGCAGCTTGGTGCAGCGGGGATCCAATGAGCAGTTCTTC | CASSLVQRGSNEQFF
TRBJ2-1 | NA | TRBD2 | TRBV7-6 | TGTGCCAGCAGCGGCGGGGGGCCCTATGAGCAGTTCTTC | CASSGGGPYEQFF
TRBJ2-5 | NA | NA | TRBV27 | TGTGCCAGCAGTTTGGACTCCCGGGGGACCCAGTACTTC | CASSLDSRGTQYF
TRBJ2-3 | NA | TRBD1 | TRBV7-9 | TGTGCCAGCAGCCCCCGGACAGGCCTAGGGGATACGCAGTATTTT | CASSPRTGLGDTQYF
TRBJ1-6 | NA | NA | TRBV5-1 | TGCGCCAGCAGCTTGGTGGGCTTACGGAATTCACCCCTCCACTTT | CASSLVGLRNSPLHF
TRBJ2-1 | NA | NA | TRBV29-1 | TGCAGCGTTACCCCCGCTCGGGGGGCTATTGTCAATGAGCAGTTCTTC | CSVTPARGAIVNEQFF
TRBJ1-1 | NA | TRBD1 | TRBV5-4 | TGTGCCAGCAGCGGTAAGACAGGGCCAAACACTGAAGCTTTCTTT | CASSGKTGPNTEAFF
TRBJ1-5 | once | NA | TRBV6-5 | TGTGCCAGTTCTCCGGGACTGAGGAGTCAGCCCCAGCATTTT | CASSPGLRSQPQHF
TRBJ2-5 | NA | TRBD2 | TRBV11-2 | TGTGCCAGCAGCTCCCATCCTAGCGGGGGGACGACCCCGACCCAGTACTTC | CASSSHPSGGTTPTQYF
TRBJ2-1 | NA | NA | TRBV13 | TGTGCCAGCAGCGGTCCCAGGGGACTCTCCTACAATGAGCAGTTCTTC | CASSGPRGLSYNEQFF
TRBJ2-2 | NA | NA | TRBV19 | TGTGCCAGTAGACGTACCGGGGAGCTGTTTTTT | CASRRTGELFF
TRBJ2-5 | NA | TRBD2 | TRBV7-7 | TGTGCTAGCAGCTCCCTTTTCGGGGGGCAAGAGACCCAGTACTTC | CASSSLFGGQETQYF